These 7 T cell receptor beta chains came from one sample sequenced in a study of cytomegalovirus exposure and HLA in healthy donors. 13 Jbeta primers and 60 Vbeta primers were used for the PCR. Sequencing was performed with immunoSEQ multiplex PCR; in TCRdb, only in-frame clones are kept and a portion is missing. The sample has 190,000 or so clones; around 86% are singletons. The sequenced material came from PBMCs. The source is a man aged 45-65 years in good health and CMV-seronegative.

This clone was detected once. The gene calls are TRBV7-2 and TRBJ2-2, with D perhaps TRBD1 (6 bases). Germline assignment: CDR1 SGHTA and CDR2 FQGNSA. This CDR3 comprises 17 residues. Trimming cost V 0 bases and J 9 bases, with 20 bases left between them. CDR3 sequence: CASSLAGAGYALRELFF. The CDR3 nucleotides are TGTGCCAGCAGCTTAGCGGGGGCAGGTTACGCTTTGAGGGAGCTGTTTTTT.

The chain carries TRBV10-3 and TRBJ2-7; perhaps TRBD1 as D (5 bases). Germline V gene lookup returns CDR1 ENHRY and CDR2 SYGVKD. The CDR3 loop spans 17 amino acids. The V end lost 3 bases, the J end lost 4 bases, and 22 bases lay between the germline ends. The chain's CDR3 is CAISDPQGSPFVYEQYF. CDR3 DNA: TGTGCCATCAGTGACCCCCAGGGCTCTCCTTTTGTATACGAGCAGTACTTC.

The rearrangement joins TRBV9 to TRBJ1-4, with unresolved D. The germline V and J ends were trimmed by 3 bases and 1 base, with 10 bases remaining between them. The CDR3 totals 15 residues. CDR1 is SGDLS, CDR2 YYNGEE, per germline. CDR3 DNA sequence: TGTGCCAGCAGCGGGGCGCAGTTAACTAATGAAAAACTGTTTTTT. It translates to CASSGAQLTNEKLFF.

This rearrangement joins TRBV6-1 to TRBJ2-5; 10 bases line up with TRBD1. CDR1 and CDR2 (germline): MNHNS, SASEGT. The CDR3 is 15 residues long. V trimming: 7 bases; J trimming: 1 base; junction bases outside the gene matches: 6. CDR3 sequence: CASNRDRGSQETQYF. The CDR3 DNA reads TGTGCCAGCAACCGGGACAGGGGCTCCCAAGAGACCCAGTACTTC.

The chain carries TRBV7-2 and TRBJ2-1, with a weak D call TRBD1 (6 bases). Germline lookup yields CDR1 SGHTA and CDR2 FQGNSA. The V end lost 6 bases, the J end lost 3 bases, and 12 bases lay between the germline ends. This CDR3 is built from 14 residues. CDR3 sequence: CASRKAGVYNEQFF. The DNA of the CDR3 is TGTGCCAGCAGGAAGGCAGGGGTCTACAATGAGCAGTTCTTC.

This sequence joins TRBV5-1 and TRBJ2-3, with unresolved D. The CDR3 covers 11 residues. Germline assignment: CDR1 SGHRS and CDR2 YFSETQ. V lost 5 bases and J lost 6, with 7 bases in between. CDR3 in amino acids: CASREMDTQYF. The DNA of the CDR3 is TGCGCCAGCAGGGAGATGGATACGCAGTATTTT.

V and J are TRBV6-1 and TRBJ2-3; 11 nucleotides agree with TRBD2. The CDR3 covers 15 residues. CDR1 and CDR2 (germline): MNHNS, SASEGT. V lost 3 bases to trimming and J lost 2 bases; unmatched junction nucleotides: 1. CDR3 sequence (DNA): TGTGCCAGCAGTGAGACTAGCGGGGCCACAGATACGCAGTATTTT. Translation gives CASSETSGATDTQYF.